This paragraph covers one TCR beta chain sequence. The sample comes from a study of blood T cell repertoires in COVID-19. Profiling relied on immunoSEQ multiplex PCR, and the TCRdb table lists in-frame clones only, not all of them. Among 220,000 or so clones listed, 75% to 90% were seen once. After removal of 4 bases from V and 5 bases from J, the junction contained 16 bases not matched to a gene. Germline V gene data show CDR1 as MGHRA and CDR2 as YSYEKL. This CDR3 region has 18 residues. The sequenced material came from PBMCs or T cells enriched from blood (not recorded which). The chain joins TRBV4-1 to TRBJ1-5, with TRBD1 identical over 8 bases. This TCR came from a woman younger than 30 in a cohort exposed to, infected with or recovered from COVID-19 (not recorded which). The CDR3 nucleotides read TGCGCCAGCAGCCGCACTAGTTTAGGACAGGGAGGGGATCAGCCCCAGCATTTT. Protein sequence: CASSRTSLGQGGDQPQHF.